A single sample is the source of the 12 T cell receptor beta chains below, sequenced in a study of control samples from healthy donors and cancer patients. Generated by immunoSEQ multiplex PCR, the TCRdb table keeps only in-frame clones and is missing some. The table shows over 150,000 clones, with more than 85% occurring only once. Sequenced input: blood. These receptors originate from a woman in her thirties or forties in good health.

The chain is built from TRBV7-8 and TRBJ2-7; D gene unclear. CDR1 and CDR2 from the germline V gene are SGHVS and FQNEAQ. Trimming removed 5 bases at V and 2 bases at J, with 13 bases between. The CDR3 consists of 14 residues. CDR3 in amino acids: CASSQPDGTYEQYF. DNA for the CDR3: TGTGCCAGCAGCCAGCCGGACGGTACCTACGAGCAGTACTTC.

The genes are TRBV11-2 and TRBJ2-7, with a weak D call TRBD1 (6 bases). Trimming took off 2 bases at V and 1 base at J, with 12 bases between the two ends. Germline V gene data show CDR1 as SGHAT and CDR2 as FQNNGV. The CDR3 is 15 amino acids. CDR3 sequence reads: CASSLMGAASYEQYF. CDR3 bases: TGTGCCAGCAGCTTAATGGGGGCAGCTTCCTACGAGCAGTACTTC.

The genes are TRBV6-5 and TRBJ2-7; 7 nucleotides align to TRBD1. This CDR3 region has 12 residues. Germline assignment: CDR1 MNHEY and CDR2 SVGAGI. V dropped 6 bases and J dropped 3; count of bases not matched to a gene: 2. Here the CDR3 DNA reads TGTGCCAGCAGGGACAGGCTCTACGAGCAGTACTTC. Residues: CASRDRLYEQYF.

A remark on this clone: This same CDR3 is encoded by further DNA sequences in the sample. This rearrangement joins TRBV7-9 to TRBJ1-3, with D possibly TRBD1 on 6 matching bases. This CDR3 has 13 residues. In germline, CDR1 is SEHNR, CDR2 FQNEAQ (reference sequence). V was cut by 5 bases and J by 4 bases, with 9 bases left in between. The CDR3 DNA sequence: TGTGCCAGCAGCCCAACAGGGGGAAACACCATATATTTT. This encodes CASSPTGGNTIYF.

This clone was seen a handful of times. This rearrangement joins TRBV5-5 to TRBJ1-5, with no clear D. V gave up 4 bases and J gave up 7 bases, with 18 bases separating them. The CDR3 runs 15 residues. From germline, CDR1 is SGHKS and CDR2 YYEKEE (reference sequence). This chain's CDR3 is CASSLGSGTGQPQHF. CDR3 sequence (DNA): TGTGCCAGCAGCCTGGGGAGCGGTACGGGACAGCCCCAGCATTTT.

The chain combines TRBV5-1 with TRBJ2-5; maybe TRBD1 (6 bases). Trimming pared 1 base from V and 3 bases from J, leaving 10 bases between. CDR1 and CDR2 (germline): SGHRS, YFSETQ. The length of the CDR3 is 14 residues. The CDR3: CASSLTGPEETQYF. CDR3 bases: TGCGCCAGCAGCTTGACAGGGCCCGAAGAGACCCAGTACTTC.

This clone is a singleton in its sample. The genes are TRBV5-1 and TRBJ2-7; D may be TRBD2 (5 bases). CDR3 length: 15 residues. Germline V gives CDR1 SGHRS, CDR2 YFSETQ. Trimming pared 2 bases from V and 4 bases from J, leaving 16 bases between. CDR3 coding DNA: TGCGCCAGCAGCTTCGCGGGTTCGGGGTCTTACGAGCAGTACTTC. This gives the protein CASSFAGSGSYEQYF.

The gene calls are TRBV4-1 and TRBJ2-5; either TRBD1 or TRBD2 may fit D (6 bases each). Germline CDR1 and CDR2: MGHRA and YSYEKL. The CDR3 extends over 18 amino acids. Trimming took 1 base from V and 1 from J, leaving 19 bases between them. The CDR3 DNA sequence: TGCGCCAGCAGCCAAGGTCTATGGGGGCGCGGGGCCCAAGAGACCCAGTACTTC. It codes for CASSQGLWGRGAQETQYF.

The rearrangement uses TRBV6-1 and TRBJ1-6, with TRBD1 as a possible D gene (5 bases). V dropped 3 bases and J dropped 9 bases, with 15 bases sitting between them. Germline V CDR1 and CDR2: MNHNS, SASEGT. CDR3 length: 15 residues. CDR3 amino acids: CASSDPSDGGSPLHF. The CDR3 nucleotides are TGTGCCAGCAGTGACCCCTCAGATGGGGGTTCACCCCTCCACTTT.

This chain joins TRBV11-1 and TRBJ1-2; D remains unclear. Germline V gene sequence: CDR1 SGHAT, CDR2 FQDESV (reference sequence). The V gene lost 5 bases and the J gene lost 8 bases, with 18 bases spanning the gap. This CDR3 has 14 residues. DNA of the CDR3: TGTGCCAGCAGCAGTAAAAGGGCCGTCGGGGGCTACACCTTC. As protein: CASSSKRAVGGYTF.

CDR3: CASSEISGGSYEQYF. The CDR3 coding sequence is TGTGCCAGCAGTGAAATTAGCGGGGGCTCCTACGAGCAGTACTTC. The J gene is TRBJ2-7, the V gene TRBV6-1, with 9 bases identical to TRBD2. The CDR3 totals 15 residues. The germline V gene encodes CDR1 MNHNS and CDR2 SASEGT. With 2 bases clipped from V and 0 bases from J, the junction kept 2 bases outside the gene matches.

The chain recombines TRBV5-1 with TRBJ1-4; unclear D gene. This CDR3 spans 13 amino acids. Deletions cut 2 bases from V and 8 bases from J, with 10 bases between. Per germline, CDR1 SGHRS and CDR2 YFSETQ. CDR3 in DNA: TGCGCCAGCAGCTTATACCCTGGAGAAAAACTGTTTTTT. Translation gives CASSLYPGEKLFF.